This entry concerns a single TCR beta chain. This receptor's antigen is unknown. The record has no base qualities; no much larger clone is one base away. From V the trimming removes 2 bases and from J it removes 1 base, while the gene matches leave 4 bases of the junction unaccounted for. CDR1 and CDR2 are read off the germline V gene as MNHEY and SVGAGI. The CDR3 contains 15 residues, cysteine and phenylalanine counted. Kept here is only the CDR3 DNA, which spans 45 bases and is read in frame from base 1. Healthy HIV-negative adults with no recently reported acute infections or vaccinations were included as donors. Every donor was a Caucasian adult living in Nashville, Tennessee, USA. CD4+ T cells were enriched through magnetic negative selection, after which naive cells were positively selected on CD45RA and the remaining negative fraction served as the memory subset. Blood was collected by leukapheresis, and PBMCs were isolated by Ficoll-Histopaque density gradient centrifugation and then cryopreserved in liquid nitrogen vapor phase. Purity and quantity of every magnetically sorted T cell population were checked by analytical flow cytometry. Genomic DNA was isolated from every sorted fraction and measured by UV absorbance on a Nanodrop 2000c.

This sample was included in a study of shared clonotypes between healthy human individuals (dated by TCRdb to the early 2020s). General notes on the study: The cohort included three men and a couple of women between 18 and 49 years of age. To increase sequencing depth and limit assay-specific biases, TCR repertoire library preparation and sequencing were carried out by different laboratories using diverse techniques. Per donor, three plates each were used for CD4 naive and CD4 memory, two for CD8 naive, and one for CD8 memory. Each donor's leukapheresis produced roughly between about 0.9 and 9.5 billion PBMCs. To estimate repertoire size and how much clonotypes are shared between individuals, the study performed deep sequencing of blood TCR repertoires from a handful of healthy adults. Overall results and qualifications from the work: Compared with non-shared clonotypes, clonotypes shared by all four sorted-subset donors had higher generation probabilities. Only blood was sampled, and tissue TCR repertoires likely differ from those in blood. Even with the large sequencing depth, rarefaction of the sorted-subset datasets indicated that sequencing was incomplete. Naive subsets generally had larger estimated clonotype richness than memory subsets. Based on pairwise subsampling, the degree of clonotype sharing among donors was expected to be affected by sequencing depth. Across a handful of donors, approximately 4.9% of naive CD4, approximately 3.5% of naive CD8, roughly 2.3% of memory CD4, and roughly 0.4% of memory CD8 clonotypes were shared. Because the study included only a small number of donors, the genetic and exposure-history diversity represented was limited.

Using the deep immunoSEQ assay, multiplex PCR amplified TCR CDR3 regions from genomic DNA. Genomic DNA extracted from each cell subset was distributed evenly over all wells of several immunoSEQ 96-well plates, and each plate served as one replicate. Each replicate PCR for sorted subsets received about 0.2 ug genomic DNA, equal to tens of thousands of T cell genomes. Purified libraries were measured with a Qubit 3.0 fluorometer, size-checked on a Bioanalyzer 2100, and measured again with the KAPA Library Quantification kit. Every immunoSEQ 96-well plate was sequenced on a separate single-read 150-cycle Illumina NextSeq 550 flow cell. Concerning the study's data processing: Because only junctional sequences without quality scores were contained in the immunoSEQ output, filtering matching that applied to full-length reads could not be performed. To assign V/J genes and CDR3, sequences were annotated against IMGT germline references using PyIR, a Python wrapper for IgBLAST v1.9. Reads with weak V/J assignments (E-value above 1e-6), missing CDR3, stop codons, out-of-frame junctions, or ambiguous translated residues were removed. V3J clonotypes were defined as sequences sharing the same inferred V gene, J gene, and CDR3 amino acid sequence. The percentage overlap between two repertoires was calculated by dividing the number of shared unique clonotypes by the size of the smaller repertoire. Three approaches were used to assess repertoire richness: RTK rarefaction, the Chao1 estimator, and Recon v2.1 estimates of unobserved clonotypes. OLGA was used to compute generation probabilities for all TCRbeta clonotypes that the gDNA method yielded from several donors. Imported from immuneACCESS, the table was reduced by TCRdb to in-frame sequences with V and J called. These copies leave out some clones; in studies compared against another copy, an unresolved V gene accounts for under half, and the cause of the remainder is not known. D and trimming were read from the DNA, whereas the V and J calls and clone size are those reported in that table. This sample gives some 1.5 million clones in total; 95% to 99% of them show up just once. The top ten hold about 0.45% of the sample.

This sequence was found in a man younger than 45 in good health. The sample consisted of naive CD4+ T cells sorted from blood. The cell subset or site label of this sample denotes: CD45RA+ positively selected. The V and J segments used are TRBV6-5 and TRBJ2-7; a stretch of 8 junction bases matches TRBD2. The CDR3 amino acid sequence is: CASSYAASGSYEQYF. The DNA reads TGTGCCAGCAGTTACGCGGCTAGCGGGTCCTACGAGCAGTACTTC.